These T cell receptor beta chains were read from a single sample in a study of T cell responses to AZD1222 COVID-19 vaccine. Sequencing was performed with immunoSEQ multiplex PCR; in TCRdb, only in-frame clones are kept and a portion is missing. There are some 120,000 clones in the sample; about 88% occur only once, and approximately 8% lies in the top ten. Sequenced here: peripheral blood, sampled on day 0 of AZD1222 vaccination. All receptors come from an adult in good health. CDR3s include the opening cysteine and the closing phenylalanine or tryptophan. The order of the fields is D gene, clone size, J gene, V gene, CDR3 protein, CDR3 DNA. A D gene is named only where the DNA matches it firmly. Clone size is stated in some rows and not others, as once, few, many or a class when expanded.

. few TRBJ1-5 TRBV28 CASSLLGTDNQPQHF TGTGCCAGCAGTTTACTCGGGACGGACAATCAGCCCCAGCATTTT
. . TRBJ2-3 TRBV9 CASSANTDTQYF TGTGCCAGCAGCGCCAACACAGATACGCAGTATTTT
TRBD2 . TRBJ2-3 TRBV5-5 CASSLGASGGIRGDTQYF TGTGCCAGCAGCTTGGGGGCCTCGGGAGGGATAAGAGGGGATACGCAGTATTTT
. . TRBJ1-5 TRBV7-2 CASSLTPGRKFNQPQHF TGTGCCAGCAGCTTAACCCCAGGACGGAAATTCAATCAGCCCCAGCATTTT
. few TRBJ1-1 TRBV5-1 CASSEGLSWGMNTEAFF TGCGCCAGCAGCGAGGGACTGTCCTGGGGGATGAACACTGAAGCTTTCTTT
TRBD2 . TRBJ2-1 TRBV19 CASSPGLAGTEQFF TGTGCCAGTAGTCCCGGACTAGCGGGGACAGAGCAGTTCTTC
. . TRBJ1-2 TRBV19 CASIPGRNIYGYTF TGTGCCAGTATCCCGGGACGGAACATCTATGGCTACACCTTC
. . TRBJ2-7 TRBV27 CASSLRGPHEQYF TGTGCCAGCAGTTTACGTGGTCCCCACGAGCAGTACTTC
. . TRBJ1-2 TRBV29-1 CSVGGTGTSGYTF TGCAGCGTTGGGGGAACCGGGACATCTGGCTACACCTTC
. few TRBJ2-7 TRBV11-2 CASSLESGGVGGF TGTGCCAGCAGCTTAGAAAGTGGCGGGGTTGGCGGCTTC
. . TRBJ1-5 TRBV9 CASSAVDSGNQPQHF TGTGCCAGCAGCGCCGTCGACAGTGGGAATCAGCCCCAGCATTTT
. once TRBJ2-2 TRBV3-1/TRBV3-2 CASSQDITGELFF TGTGCCAGCAGCCAAGATATCACTGGGGAGCTGTTTTTT
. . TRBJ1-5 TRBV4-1 CASSQLPRGVQPQHF TGCGCCAGCAGCCAGCTCCCGAGGGGGGTCCAGCCCCAGCATTTT
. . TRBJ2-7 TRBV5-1 CASHREGVYEQYF TGCGCCAGCCACCGGGAAGGCGTCTACGAGCAGTACTTC
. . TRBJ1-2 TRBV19 CASSEDRNYGYTF TGTGCCAGTAGTGAGGACAGAAACTATGGCTACACCTTC
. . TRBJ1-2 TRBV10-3 CATSRTRIDRGYTF TGTGCCACCTCCAGGACACGAATCGATCGTGGCTACACCTTC
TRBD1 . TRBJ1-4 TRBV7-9 CASSLATGAGFLLFF TGTGCCAGCAGCTTGGCGACAGGGGCTGGATTTTTACTGTTTTTT
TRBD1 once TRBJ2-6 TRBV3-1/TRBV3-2 CASSQAGPGQGPSGANVLTF TGTGCCAGCAGCCAAGCCGGCCCGGGACAGGGGCCTTCTGGGGCCAACGTCCTGACTTTC
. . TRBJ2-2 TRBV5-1 CASSLESGAGELFF TGCGCCAGCAGCTTGGAATCGGGAGCCGGGGAGCTGTTTTTT
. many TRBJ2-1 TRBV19 CASTPRRAKNEQFF TGTGCCAGTACCCCTCGGCGGGCTAAGAATGAGCAGTTCTTC
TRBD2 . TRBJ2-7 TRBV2 CASLRGTSGGYEQYF TGTGCCAGCTTACGCGGGACTAGCGGGGGATACGAGCAGTACTTC
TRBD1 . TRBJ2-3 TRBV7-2 CASSNRQGGTDTQYF TGTGCCAGCAGCAACCGACAGGGGGGCACAGATACGCAGTATTTT
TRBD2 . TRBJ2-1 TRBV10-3 CAITTSGGRNEQFF TGTGCCATCACCACTAGCGGGGGGCGCAATGAGCAGTTCTTC
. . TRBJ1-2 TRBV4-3 CASSQDRRVTGYGYTF TGCGCCAGCAGCCAAGATCGTAGGGTGACTGGGTATGGCTACACCTTC
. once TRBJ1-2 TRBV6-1 CASSEMPAYGYTF TGTGCCAGCAGTGAAATGCCTGCCTATGGCTACACCTTC
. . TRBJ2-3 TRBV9 CASSVAFTDTQYF TGTGCCAGCAGCGTAGCTTTCACAGATACGCAGTATTTT
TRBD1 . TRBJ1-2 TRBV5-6 CASSLGAGGFKDGYTF TGTGCCAGCAGCTTGGGTGCAGGGGGCTTCAAGGATGGCTACACCTTC
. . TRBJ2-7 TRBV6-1 CASSARLSRQSSYEQYF TGTGCCAGCAGTGCTCGGCTGAGTAGACAGAGCTCCTACGAGCAGTACTTC
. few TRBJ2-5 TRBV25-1 CASSPQETQYF TGTGCCAGCAGTCCGCAAGAGACCCAGTACTTC
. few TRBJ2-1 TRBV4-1 CASSQGLSGLYNEQFF TGCGCCAGCAGCCAAGGTTTGAGCGGCCTCTACAATGAGCAGTTCTTC
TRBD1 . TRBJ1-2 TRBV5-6 CASSTDRGLGYGYTF TGTGCCAGCAGCACGGACAGGGGGCTTGGCTATGGCTACACCTTC